Below are 9 T cell receptor beta chains sequenced from a single sample in a study of spatial heterogeneity in lung cancer. TCRdb processed the 5' RACE reads anew with MiXCR; each CDR3 protein has one entry. The data contain about 75,000 distinct CDR3 sequences, 10% to 15% of them singletons. Noted time point: sample taken at primary tumor resection. Material for sequencing was whole RNA from tumor, nontumor lung or frozen PBMC, left unsorted. Sequenced material: PBMCs, taken at surgery. The receptor set was obtained from a male donor with early-stage non-small cell lung cancer.

This clonotype was counted at least ten times. V usage is TRBV21-1 and J usage is TRBJ1-1. TRBV21-1 is listed as a pseudogene. The CDR3 has 11 amino acids. For the CDR3, the DNA is TGTGCCAGGAGAAAGGACACTGAAGCTTTCTTT. Translating gives CARRKDTEAFF.

Many counts were recorded for this clonotype. The chain links TRBV11-2 to TRBJ2-1; TRBD1 matches 7 bases. This CDR3 is built from 15 residues. V lost 2 bases to trimming and J lost 3 bases; unmatched junction nucleotides: 4. In germline, CDR1 is SGHAT, CDR2 FQNNGV. The CDR3 DNA reads as TGTGCCAGCAGCTTAATGGGGGACAGCTACAATGAGCAGTTCTTC. Protein: CASSLMGDSYNEQFF.

This clonotype showed up many times. This chain connects TRBV15 to TRBJ2-7, with no clear D. The germline V gene encodes CDR1 LNHNV and CDR2 YYDKDF (reference sequence). With 0 bases removed from V and 6 bases from J, the gap between germline ends came to 9 bases. CDR3 size: 13 residues. DNA of the CDR3: TGTGCCACCAGCAGAGACAGGCCCCGCGAGCAGTACTTC. As protein: CATSRDRPREQYF.

In this sample, this clonotype turned up a few times. The CDR3 protein is CASSQVSVSYEQYF. CDR3 bases: TGTGCCAGCAGCCAAGTAAGCGTTTCCTACGAGCAGTACTTC. The chain uses TRBV3-1 and TRBJ2-7; D unclear. V lost 1 base and J lost 1, with 8 bases in between. This CDR3 is built from 14 residues. Germline-derived CDR1 and CDR2 are LGHDT and YNNKEL (reference sequence).

This clonotype was found many times. The chain is built from TRBV5-4 and TRBJ2-4; the match to TRBD1 covers 8 bases. This CDR3 region has 15 residues. Germline-derived CDR1 and CDR2 are SGHNT and YYREEE (reference sequence). V lost 5 bases to trimming and J lost 2 bases; unmatched junction nucleotides: 6. CDR3 in amino acids: CASSSTGVSKNIQYF. The DNA for the CDR3 is TGTGCCAGCAGTTCGACAGGGGTTTCCAAAAACATTCAGTACTTC.

This clonotype was detected only a few times. V gene TRBV6-5 combines with J gene TRBJ1-5; D is unresolved. V dropped 6 bases and J dropped 5 bases, with 11 bases sitting between them. Germline V gives CDR1 MNHEY, CDR2 SVGAGI. This CDR3 contains 13 residues. CDR3 sequence (DNA): TGTGCCAGCAGACCAACAGAGTATCAGCCCCAGCATTTT. Its translation is CASRPTEYQPQHF.

This chain connects TRBV7-2 to TRBJ2-1; D not certain. V lost 1 base to trimming and J lost 0 bases, with 7 bases between them. The CDR3 contains 15 residues. CDR1 and CDR2 from the germline V gene are SGHTA and FQGNSA. The CDR3 loop reads CASSLGYSSYNEQFF. The CDR3 region has the DNA TGTGCCAGCAGCTTAGGGTACAGCTCCTACAATGAGCAGTTCTTC.

This clonotype has just a few counts. This chain joins TRBV5-1 and TRBJ2-2, with D hard to call. In germline, CDR1 is SGHRS, CDR2 YFSETQ. The CDR3 extends over 15 amino acids. Between the trimmed V and J ends, which lost 1 base and 0 bases, there was a span of 7 bases. In nucleotides, the CDR3 is TGCGCCAGCAGCTTGCACGGAACGAACACCGGGGAGCTGTTTTTT. Translated, it gives CASSLHGTNTGELFF.

This clonotype came up a few times. The chain employs TRBV18 and TRBJ2-1, with TRBD2 matching over 12 bases. The length of the CDR3 is 18 residues. V shed 1 base, J shed 4 bases, and the junction held 8 bases outside the gene matches. The germline V gene has CDR1 KGHSH and CDR2 LQKENI. CDR3 residues: CASSPQVLAGGLYNEQFF. For the CDR3, the DNA is TGTGCCAGCTCACCACAAGTACTAGCGGGAGGATTGTACAATGAGCAGTTCTTC. Based on the CDR3 plus reference TRBV18 and TRBJ2-1, the full variable domain is NAGVMQNPRHLVRRRGQEARLRCSPMKGHSHVYWYRQLPEEGLKFMVYLQKENIIDESGMPKERFSAEFPKEGPSILRIQQVVRGDSAAYFCASSPQVLAGGLYNEQFFGPGTRLTVL.